A selection of T cell receptor beta chains follows, all from one sample in a study of blood T cells in healthy people across ages. MiXCR, run by TCRdb on the 5' RACE reads, gives a single entry per CDR3 protein. The table records around 820,000 distinct CDR3 sequences, more than 20% of them present only once. These data also featured in a second study, about T cells of mothers and their children.

The sample comprised blood. Receptor source: a boy aged 10-17 years in good health. Each CDR3 is given with its conserved first and last residue. D genes are given only for firm matches. Some rows mark clone size as missing; the rest say once, few, many or name a class of expanded clone.

.	.	TRBV6-5	TRBJ1-1	CASSYGQGNSFF	TGTGCCAGCAGTTACGGGCAGGGTAATTCTTTCTTT
TRBD2	few	TRBV11-2	TRBJ2-3	CASRGLAGKSDTQYF	TGTGCCAGCAGAGGACTAGCGGGAAAATCAGATACGCAGTATTTT
TRBD2	few	TRBV2	TRBJ2-3	CATLAGLSTDTQYF	TGTGCCACCCTAGCGGGTTTAAGCACAGATACGCAGTATTTT
.	.	TRBV4-2	TRBJ1-2	CASSQMFVLRAEYGYTF	TGTGCCAGCAGCCAAATGTTCGTCTTGCGGGCGGAATATGGCTACACCTTC
.	.	TRBV16	TRBJ2-7	CASSQSMGFYEQYF	TGTGCCAGCAGCCAATCAATGGGCTTCTACGAGCAGTACTTC
TRBD2	few	TRBV7-9	TRBJ2-3	CASSLPGTSGRTDTQYF	TGTGCCAGCAGCTTACCCGGGACTAGCGGGAGGACAGATACGCAGTATTTT
.	.	TRBV2	TRBJ2-5	CASGDGALQETRYF	TGTGCCAGCGGGGACGGGGCCCTCCAAGAGACCCGGTACTTC
.	.	TRBV29-1	TRBJ1-2	CSAKSRGVYGYTF	TGCAGCGCAAAATCCAGGGGCGTCTATGGCTACACCTTC
TRBD2	.	TRBV29-1	TRBJ2-1	CSVAGLAGPASYNEQFF	TGCAGCGTTGCGGGACTAGCGGGGCCCGCCTCCTACAATGAGCAGTTCTTC
TRBD1	few	TRBV29-1	TRBJ2-5	CSVGTGGLLETQYF	TGCAGCGTAGGGACAGGGGGCCTGTTGGAGACCCAGTACTTC
TRBD1	.	TRBV4-2	TRBJ1-4	CASSQEGDRGEKLFF	TGTGCCAGCAGCCAAGAAGGGGACAGGGGAGAAAAACTGTTTTTT
.	.	TRBV20-1	TRBJ2-7	CSARDRGREEQYF	TGCAGTGCTAGAGATCGGGGACGGGAGGAGCAGTACTTC
.	.	TRBV6-2/TRBV6-3	TRBJ2-7	CASTQGSYEQYF	TGTGCCAGCACCCAAGGCTCCTACGAGCAGTACTTC
.	.	TRBV20-1	TRBJ1-5	CSARDLTVGVRSNQPQHF	TGCAGTGCTAGAGATTTGACGGTCGGGGTTAGGAGCAATCAGCCCCAGCATTTT
TRBD1	.	TRBV29-1	TRBJ1-1	CSVARDSMNTEAFF	TGCAGCGTTGCTCGGGACAGCATGAACACTGAAGCTTTCTTT
.	.	TRBV20-1	TRBJ2-1	CSASQGWYNEQFF	TGCAGTGCTTCCCAGGGGTGGTACAATGAGCAGTTCTTC
TRBD1	.	TRBV7-2	TRBJ2-7	CAISPGQGAYEQYF	TGTGCCATCAGCCCCGGACAGGGGGCCTACGAGCAGTACTTC
.	once	TRBV29-1	TRBJ2-2	CSVGTDLNTGELFF	TGCAGCGTTGGCACGGACTTGAACACCGGGGAGCTGTTTTTT
.	.	TRBV12-3/TRBV12-4	TRBJ1-2	CASSLDARNYGYTF	TGTGCCAGCAGTTTAGACGCCAGAAACTATGGCTACACCTTC
.	.	TRBV7-9	TRBJ2-1	CASSLAGVSSYNEQFF	TGTGCCAGCAGCTTAGCCGGGGTTTCCTCCTACAATGAGCAGTTCTTC
TRBD2	few	TRBV24-1	TRBJ2-1	CATSDRGTSGSNEQFF	TGTGCCACCAGTGATAGGGGGACTAGCGGGAGCAATGAGCAGTTCTTC
TRBD1	few	TRBV29-1	TRBJ1-2	CSVVVGGLTFF	TGCAGCGTTGTAGTAGGGGGCCTAACCTTTTTC
TRBD1	.	TRBV30	TRBJ2-7	CAWSSGTGRYEQYF	TGTGCCTGGAGTTCCGGGACAGGGAGATACGAGCAGTACTTC
TRBD2	.	TRBV5-1	TRBJ2-5	CASRAGGQETQYF	TGCGCCAGCAGGGCGGGAGGCCAAGAGACCCAGTACTTC
.	few	TRBV25-1	TRBJ1-2	CASYLYGYTF	TGTGCCAGCTATCTCTATGGCTACACCTTC